Presented here are 9 T cell receptor beta chains from one specimen sequenced in a study of STAT3 mutations in large granular lymphocyte leukemia. These receptors are not linked to any known antigen. Only in-frame clones appear in the TCRdb table, and some are missing; sequencing was by immunoSEQ multiplex PCR. Of some 10,000 clones in the sample, roughly 54% were seen once. Study results and limitations: In T-cell large granular lymphocyte leukemia, about half of patients showed multiple immunodominant subclonotypes.

Sequencing input: peripheral blood mononuclear cells. Every receptor here comes from a boy between 10 and 17 years old with T-cell large granular lymphocyte leukemia. Some clones in this sample may be carry-over from other donors' samples.

The CDR3 here is CASRRQGGNTEAFF. The CDR3 DNA sequence: TGTGCCAGCAGGAGACAGGGAGGGAACACTGAAGCTTTCTTT. V is TRBV5-6 and J is TRBJ1-1; TRBD1 matches at 7 bases. V lost 5 bases and J lost 1; bases outside the gene matches: 5. The germline V gene encodes CDR1 SGHDT and CDR2 YYEEEE. The length of the CDR3 is 14 residues.

There are a few counts of this clone. The genes are TRBV30 and TRBJ2-7; D call uncertain. V gave up 6 bases and J gave up 10 bases, with 16 bases separating them. CDR3 length equals 11 residues. The V gene's germline CDR1 is GTSNPN and CDR2 SVGIG (reference sequence). The CDR3 sequence: CACQRVGEQYF. CDR3 in DNA: TGTGCCTGCCAAAGGGTTGGGGAACAGTACTTC. The whole variable domain, remainder taken from reference TRBV30 and TRBJ2-7, is SQTIHQWPATLVQPVGSPLSLECTVEGTSNPNLYWYRQAAGRGLQLLFYSVGIGQISSEVPQNLSASRPQDRQFILSSKKLLLSDSGFYLCACQRVGEQYFGPGTRLTVT.

V and J are TRBV6-6 and TRBJ1-2; 9 bases match TRBD1. With V trimmed by 2 bases and J by 3 bases, 1 base remained unmatched. The CDR3 is 14 amino acids. Per germline, CDR1 MNHNY and CDR2 SVGAGI (reference sequence). As DNA, the CDR3 is TGTGCCAGCAGTTACGGGACAGGGTACTATGGCTACACCTTC. This gives the protein CASSYGTGYYGYTF.

This clone was picked up a small number of times. CDR3 region: CASSEGDYGYTF. The CDR3 coding sequence is TGCGCCAGCAGCGAAGGGGACTATGGCTACACCTTC. The chain has TRBV5-1 and TRBJ1-2, with a weak D call TRBD1 (5 bases). V lost 4 bases to trimming and J lost 3 bases, with 7 bases between them. This CDR3 region has 12 residues. CDR1 is SGHRS and CDR2 is YFSETQ in the germline V gene. Supplemented by reference TRBV5-1 and TRBJ1-2, the full variable domain reads KAGVTQTPRYLIKTRGQQVTLSCSPISGHRSVSWYQQTPGQGLQFLFEYFSETQRNKGNFPGRFSGRQFSNSRSEMNVSTLELGDSALYLCASSEGDYGYTFGSGTRLTVV.

V gene TRBV29-1 combines with J gene TRBJ1-2; no firm D call. The CDR3 is 13 residues long. Germline CDR1 SQVTM, CDR2 ANQGSEA. Trimming cost V 4 bases and J 0 bases, with 9 bases left between them. In DNA, the CDR3 is TGCAGCGTTGTCAGTAGTCCTAACTATGGCTACACCTTC. Residues: CSVVSSPNYGYTF.

The chain links TRBV19 to TRBJ1-2; TRBD1 might be the D (6 bases). V lost 6 bases, J lost 3 bases, and 11 bases lay in between. CDR1 is LNHDA, CDR2 SQIVND, per germline (reference sequence). CDR3 length: 13 amino acids. The CDR3 coding sequence is TGTGCCAGTAGACCGGGACACGACTATGGCTACACCTTC. Protein: CASRPGHDYGYTF.

The CDR3 loop reads CASSQDSFETQYF. DNA for the CDR3: TGCGCCAGCAGCCAAGACTCTTTCGAGACCCAGTACTTC. This rearrangement joins TRBV4-3 to TRBJ2-5; no reliable D call. In germline, CDR1 is LGHNA, CDR2 YSLEER. This CDR3 has 13 residues. V lost 0 bases to trimming and J lost 5 bases, with 7 bases between them.

The V gene is TRBV6-6, the J gene TRBJ1-2; D is undetermined. CDR3 length equals 12 residues. Trimming removed 6 bases at V and 4 bases at J, with 9 bases between. Germline values: CDR1 MNHNY, CDR2 SVGAGI (reference sequence). CDR3 loop: CASSTLGYGYTF. The CDR3 nucleotides are TGTGCCAGCAGCACCCTGGGCTATGGCTACACCTTC.

The genes are TRBV5-4 and TRBJ2-1; D not certain. The germline V and J ends were trimmed by 0 bases and 3 bases, with 10 bases remaining between them. Germline V gene data show CDR1 as SGHNT and CDR2 as YYREEE (reference sequence). The CDR3 contains 15 residues. The CDR3 sequence: CASSLVRSSYNEQFF. CDR3 coding DNA: TGTGCCAGCAGCTTGGTTAGAAGTAGCTACAATGAGCAGTTCTTC.